Sequencing of this T cell receptor (beta chain) was carried out in a study of vaccination and CD4 T cells after COVID-19. Study-wide background: Participants got two doses of BNT162b2 or mRNA-1273 vaccine.

Time point denoted: late sampling 161 to 241 days after vaccination in three convalescent patients. TCRdb recomputed calls from the PCR reads with MiXCR, one row per CDR3 protein. The sample consists of around 37,000 distinct CDR3 sequences, 36% of them appearing once. The origin of this receptor is a human donor who had recovered from COVID-19. The input for sequencing was CD4+ T cells from blood, taken about 7 months after SARS-CoV-2 vaccination.

CDR3 sequence: CASSGSGRAWDTQYF. The CDR3 DNA is TGTGCCAGCAGCGGTAGCGGGAGGGCCTGGGATACGCAGTATTTT. The chain combines TRBV27 with TRBJ2-3; TRBD2 matches at 11 bases. The CDR3 is 15 amino acids. Germline V lookup: CDR1 MNHEY, CDR2 SMNVEV (reference sequence). V was pared by 6 bases and J by 6 bases, with 8 bases of the junction left unmatched.